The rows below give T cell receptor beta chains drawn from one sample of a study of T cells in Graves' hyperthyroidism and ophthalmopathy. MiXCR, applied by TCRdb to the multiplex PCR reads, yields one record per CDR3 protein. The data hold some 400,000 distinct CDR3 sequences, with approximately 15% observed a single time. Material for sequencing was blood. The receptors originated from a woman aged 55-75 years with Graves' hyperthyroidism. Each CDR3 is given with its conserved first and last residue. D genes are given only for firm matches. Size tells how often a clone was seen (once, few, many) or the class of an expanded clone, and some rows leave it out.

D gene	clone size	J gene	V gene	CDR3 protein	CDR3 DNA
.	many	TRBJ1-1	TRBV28	CASSFSGSEAFF	TGTGCCAGCAGTTTTTCTGGGTCGGAAGCTTTCTTT
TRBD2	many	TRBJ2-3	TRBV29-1	CSVVVSSGTPDTQYF	TGCAGCGTTGTAGTGTCTAGCGGGACCCCAGATACGCAGTATTTT
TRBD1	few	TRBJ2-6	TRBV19	CASRVGQGASGANVLTF	TGTGCCAGTAGAGTAGGACAGGGGGCTTCTGGGGCCAACGTCCTGACTTTC
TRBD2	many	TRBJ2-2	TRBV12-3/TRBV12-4	CASRGLAGPGELFF	TGTGCCAGCAGGGGACTAGCGGGACCCGGGGAGCTGTTTTTT
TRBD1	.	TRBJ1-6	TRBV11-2	CASSLTGDNSPLHF	TGTGCCAGCAGTCTTACAGGGGATAATTCACCCCTCCACTTT
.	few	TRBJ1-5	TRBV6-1	CASSPLMGQPQHF	TGTGCCAGCAGTCCCCTCATGGGTCAGCCCCAGCATTTT
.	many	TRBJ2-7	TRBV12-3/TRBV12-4	CASSQTLQGTYEQYF	TGTGCCAGCAGTCAAACACTACAGGGTACCTACGAGCAGTACTTC
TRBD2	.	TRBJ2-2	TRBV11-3	CASSSRLAGFAGELFF	TGTGCCAGCAGCTCTAGACTAGCGGGATTCGCCGGGGAGCTGTTTTTT
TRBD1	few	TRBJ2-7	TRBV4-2	CASSQRQGEGYEQYF	TGTGCCAGCAGCCAACGACAGGGGGAGGGCTACGAGCAGTACTTC
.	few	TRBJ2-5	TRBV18	CASSLSLMQEETQYF	TGTGCCAGCTCACTCTCCCTTATGCAAGAAGAGACCCAGTACTTC
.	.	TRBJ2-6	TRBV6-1	CASSTSRARGANVLTF	TGTGCCAGCAGCACCTCCAGGGCGAGGGGGGCCAACGTCCTGACTTTC
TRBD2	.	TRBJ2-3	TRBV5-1	CASSWAGLAGGDTQYF	TGCGCCAGCAGCTGGGCGGGACTAGCGGGAGGAGATACGCAGTATTTT
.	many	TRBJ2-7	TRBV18	CASSPPSTAYEQYF	TGTGCCAGCTCACCACCGAGCACGGCCTACGAGCAGTACTTC
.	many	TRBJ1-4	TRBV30	CAWSAGEKLFF	TGTGCCTGGAGTGCCGGGGAAAAACTGTTTTTT
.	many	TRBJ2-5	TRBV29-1	CSVVDGQETQYF	TGCAGCGTTGTGGACGGCCAAGAGACCCAGTACTTC
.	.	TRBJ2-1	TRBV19	CASSKPGSYNEQFF	TGTGCCAGTAGCAAACCAGGGAGCTACAATGAGCAGTTCTTC
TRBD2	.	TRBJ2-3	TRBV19	CASSISGRAWTQYF	TGTGCCAGTAGTATAAGCGGGAGGGCCTGGACGCAGTATTTT
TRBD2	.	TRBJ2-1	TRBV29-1	CSVEGVASGRVMPSYNEQFF	TGCAGCGTTGAAGGGGTCGCTAGCGGGAGGGTAATGCCCTCCTACAATGAGCAGTTCTTC
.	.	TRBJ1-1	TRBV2	CASRATGQAFF	TGTGCCAGCAGGGCAACAGGGCAAGCTTTCTTT
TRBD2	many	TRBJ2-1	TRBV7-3	CASSLTLQGLARNEQFF	TGTGCCAGCAGCTTAACTTTGCAGGGACTAGCAAGGAATGAGCAGTTCTTC
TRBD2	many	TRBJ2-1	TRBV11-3	CASSKTSAQTEQFF	TGTGCCAGCAGCAAGACTAGCGCCCAAACAGAGCAGTTCTTC
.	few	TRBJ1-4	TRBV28	CASSTSSATNEKLFF	TGTGCCAGCAGTACCTCCTCTGCAACTAATGAAAAACTGTTTTTT
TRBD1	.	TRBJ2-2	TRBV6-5	CASSYKWTGITGEPFF	TGTGCCAGCAGTTACAAGTGGACAGGGATCACCGGGGAGCCGTTTTTT
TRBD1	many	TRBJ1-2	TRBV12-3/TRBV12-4	CASSRQGASGYGYTF	TGTGCCAGCAGTAGACAGGGTGCGTCAGGGTATGGCTACACCTTC
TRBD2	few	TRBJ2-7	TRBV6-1	CASKRERIGEQYF	TGTGCCAGCAAGCGGGAGAGGATAGGCGAGCAGTACTTC
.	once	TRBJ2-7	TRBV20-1	CSADLSGHPYEQYF	TGCAGTGCTGATCTCTCGGGACACCCCTACGAGCAGTACTTC
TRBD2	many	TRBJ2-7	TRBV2	CASNEGLAGGYEQYF	TGTGCCAGCAACGAGGGACTAGCGGGAGGATACGAGCAGTACTTC
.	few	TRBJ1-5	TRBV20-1	CSARAGAGNQPQHF	TGCAGTGCTAGGGCAGGGGCTGGCAATCAGCCCCAGCATTTT
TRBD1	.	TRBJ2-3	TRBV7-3	CASSSSPGQGAWTDTQYF	TGTGCCAGCAGCTCTTCGCCGGGACAGGGGGCTTGGACAGATACGCAGTATTTT
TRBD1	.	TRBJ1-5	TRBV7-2	CASSRDRPNQPQHF	TGTGCCAGCAGTCGGGACAGGCCTAATCAGCCCCAGCATTTT
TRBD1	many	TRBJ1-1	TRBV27	CASSYRGLNTEAFF	TGTGCCAGCAGTTACAGGGGGCTGAACACTGAAGCTTTCTTT
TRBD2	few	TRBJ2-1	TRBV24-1	CATSDSSGRAYNEQFF	TGTGCCACCAGTGATTCTAGCGGGAGGGCCTACAATGAGCAGTTCTTC
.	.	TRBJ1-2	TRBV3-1	CASSARYGYTF	TGTGCCAGCAGTGCCCGCTATGGCTACACCTTC
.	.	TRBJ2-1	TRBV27	CASSFPKLGVDEQFF	TGTGCCAGCAGTTTCCCGAAACTAGGGGTTGATGAGCAGTTCTTC
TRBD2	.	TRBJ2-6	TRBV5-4	CASTGGPGANVLTF	TGTGCCAGCACGGGGGGACCTGGGGCCAACGTCCTGACTTTC
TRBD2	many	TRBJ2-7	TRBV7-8	CASSLDGLAYEQYF	TGTGCCAGCAGCTTAGACGGACTAGCGTACGAGCAGTACTTC
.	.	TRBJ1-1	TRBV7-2	CASSLRFHPEAFF	TGTGCCAGCAGCTTAAGGTTCCACCCTGAAGCTTTCTTT
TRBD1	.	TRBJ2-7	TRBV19	CASSFETGDHEQYF	TGTGCCAGTAGTTTTGAGACAGGGGACCACGAGCAGTACTTC
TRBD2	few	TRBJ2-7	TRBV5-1	CASSLGGRAEQYF	TGCGCCAGCAGCTTGGGCGGGAGGGCCGAGCAGTACTTC
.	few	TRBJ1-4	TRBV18	CASSPGDGEKLFF	TGTGCCAGCTCACCGGGAGATGGGGAAAAACTGTTTTTT
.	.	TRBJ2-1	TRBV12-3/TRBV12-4	CASSLARGAEQFF	TGTGCCAGCAGCCTGGCGAGAGGGGCTGAGCAGTTCTTC
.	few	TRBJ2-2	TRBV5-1	CASNPSSSHTGELFF	TGCGCCAGCAACCCCTCTAGCAGCCACACCGGGGAGCTGTTTTTT
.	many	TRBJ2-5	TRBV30	CAWSRAGETQYF	TGTGCCTGGAGTCGGGCAGGGGAGACCCAGTACTTC